This T cell receptor beta chain was sequenced for a study of T cells in localized non-small cell lung cancer. As for this clone: Its antigen is as yet unknown.

General observations from the study: Uninvolved adjacent lung showed higher T cell clonality than tumor.

CDR3 length equals 13 residues. Trimming left V 3 bases short and J 5 bases short, with 8 bases between. Germline V gene data show CDR1 as MDHEN and CDR2 as SYDVKM. TCRdb's copy holds only in-frame clones and misses some; the assay was immunoSEQ multiplex PCR. The sample consists of around 54,000 clones, 86% of them appearing once. V is TRBV28 and J is TRBJ1-5; D is unresolved. The sequence came from a male donor at least 60 years old with stage III squamous cell lung carcinoma. The material was peripheral blood, obtained before any cancer treatment. In DNA form, the CDR3 reads TGTGCCAGCAGTTTTCCCGGGGATCAGCCCCAGCATTTT. Residues: CASSFPGDQPQHF.